A selection of T cell receptor beta chains follows, all from one sample in a study of shared clonotypes between healthy human individuals. Profiling relied on immunoSEQ multiplex PCR, and the TCRdb table lists in-frame clones only, not all of them. The sample holds some 450,000 clones, 77% seen once. Specimen: PBMCs. These receptors originate from a woman aged 40 to 49 in good health. Some clones in this sample may be carry-over from other donors' samples. Each CDR3 is given with its conserved first and last residue. Each record gives: CDR3 DNA, CDR3 protein, V gene, D gene, J gene, clone size. A D gene is named only where the DNA matches it firmly. Size values are once, few and many counts, or a class for expanded clones, and some rows have none.

cdr3_nt: TGTGCCAGCAGCCATACGGGCTCCAATCAGCCCCAGCATTTT; cdr3_aa: CASSHTGSNQPQHF; v_call: TRBV7-2; d_call: NA; j_call: TRBJ1-5; clone_size: few
cdr3_nt: TGTGCCAGCAGCCAAGAGGTACAGGGTTTCCACGAGCAGTACTTC; cdr3_aa: CASSQEVQGFHEQYF; v_call: TRBV4-2; d_call: NA; j_call: TRBJ2-7; clone_size: NA
cdr3_nt: TGCAGCGTTGAGGAGGTGGCTAGCTCCATGCAGTTCTTC; cdr3_aa: CSVEEVASSMQFF; v_call: TRBV29-1; d_call: NA; j_call: TRBJ2-1; clone_size: few
cdr3_nt: TGTGCCAGTAGCATAACAGGGGTAGCTGGCTACACCTTC; cdr3_aa: CASSITGVAGYTF; v_call: TRBV19; d_call: TRBD1; j_call: TRBJ1-2; clone_size: NA
cdr3_nt: TGTGCCAGCAGTGAAAGGTCAGGGGAGACCTATGGCTACACCTTC; cdr3_aa: CASSERSGETYGYTF; v_call: TRBV2; d_call: NA; j_call: TRBJ1-2; clone_size: NA
cdr3_nt: TGCGCCAGCAGTCGGTACAGAAGATTAAATCAGCCCCAGCATTTT; cdr3_aa: CASSRYRRLNQPQHF; v_call: TRBV23-1; d_call: NA; j_call: TRBJ1-5; clone_size: once
cdr3_nt: TGTGCCAGCAGTTCCCGGAATGAGCAGTTCTTC; cdr3_aa: CASSSRNEQFF; v_call: TRBV27; d_call: NA; j_call: TRBJ2-1; clone_size: NA
cdr3_nt: TGTGCCAGCAGTTTGGCGGGACAGGGAGGTCATGGCTACACCTTC; cdr3_aa: CASSLAGQGGHGYTF; v_call: TRBV28; d_call: TRBD1; j_call: TRBJ1-2; clone_size: NA
cdr3_nt: TGTGCCAGCAGCTTCTCCGGACTAGCGGCCACCGGGGAGCTGTTTTTT; cdr3_aa: CASSFSGLAATGELFF; v_call: TRBV7-9; d_call: TRBD2; j_call: TRBJ2-2; clone_size: many
cdr3_nt: TGTGCCACTAGGGGGTATTACAATGAGCAGTTCTTC; cdr3_aa: CATRGYYNEQFF; v_call: TRBV11-2; d_call: NA; j_call: TRBJ2-1; clone_size: NA
cdr3_nt: TGTGCCAGCAGTTTTGACTCTTATTCCCTCTACGAGCAGTACTTC; cdr3_aa: CASSFDSYSLYEQYF; v_call: TRBV27; d_call: NA; j_call: TRBJ2-7; clone_size: NA
cdr3_nt: TGTGCCAGCAGCTTAAAAAGGAGTGACTATGGCTACACCTTC; cdr3_aa: CASSLKRSDYGYTF; v_call: TRBV7-8; d_call: NA; j_call: TRBJ1-2; clone_size: many
cdr3_nt: TGTGCCAGCAGTTCCCTGGACGGCTCCTACGAGCAGTACTTC; cdr3_aa: CASSSLDGSYEQYF; v_call: TRBV28; d_call: NA; j_call: TRBJ2-7; clone_size: NA
cdr3_nt: TGTGCCAGCAAGGGGCTGATTACCGAAAAACTGTTTTTT; cdr3_aa: CASKGLITEKLFF; v_call: TRBV6-1; d_call: NA; j_call: TRBJ1-4; clone_size: NA
cdr3_nt: TGTGCCAGCTCACCCGCTGGGCCTCAGATGACTGAAGCTTTCTTT; cdr3_aa: CASSPAGPQMTEAFF; v_call: TRBV18; d_call: NA; j_call: TRBJ1-1; clone_size: few
cdr3_nt: TGTGCCACCCAGAGACAGTCATCCTTCGAGTATGGCTACACCTTC; cdr3_aa: CATQRQSSFEYGYTF; v_call: TRBV15; d_call: NA; j_call: TRBJ1-2; clone_size: NA
cdr3_nt: TGTGCCAGCAGCCAAGTGTGGATGGGGAGCTATTTCTTC; cdr3_aa: CASSQVWMGSYFF; v_call: TRBV14; d_call: NA; j_call: TRBJ2-1; clone_size: many
cdr3_nt: TGTGCCAGCAGTGCCTCGTCGGACAGGGCGGCCGGGGAGCTGTTTTTT; cdr3_aa: CASSASSDRAAGELFF; v_call: TRBV6-1; d_call: TRBD1; j_call: TRBJ2-2; clone_size: many
cdr3_nt: TGTGCCAGCAGCTTCTTAGTTGTCGGCAGGGGGTCTGTCTATGGCTACACCTTC; cdr3_aa: CASSFLVVGRGSVYGYTF; v_call: TRBV5-6; d_call: TRBD1; j_call: TRBJ1-2; clone_size: few
cdr3_nt: TGTGCCAGCAGCCCCGGAATGGATTACTATGGCTACACCTTC; cdr3_aa: CASSPGMDYYGYTF; v_call: TRBV7-8; d_call: NA; j_call: TRBJ1-2; clone_size: NA
cdr3_nt: TGTGCCAGCAGTCCTCAGACCGGTGGAGGTAATGAAAAACTGTTTTTT; cdr3_aa: CASSPQTGGGNEKLFF; v_call: TRBV28; d_call: NA; j_call: TRBJ1-4; clone_size: NA
cdr3_nt: TGTGCCAGCAGCCCGCAAACAGGTTCCGGCTACACCTTC; cdr3_aa: CASSPQTGSGYTF; v_call: TRBV14; d_call: NA; j_call: TRBJ1-2; clone_size: NA
cdr3_nt: TGTGCCTGGAGTGTAAGTTCAGGGGGAAGTCAGCCCCAGCATTTT; cdr3_aa: CAWSVSSGGSQPQHF; v_call: TRBV30; d_call: TRBD1; j_call: TRBJ1-5; clone_size: NA
cdr3_nt: TGTGCCAGCAGCGTAGAACCGTGGGATGGAAACACCATATATTTT; cdr3_aa: CASSVEPWDGNTIYF; v_call: TRBV9; d_call: NA; j_call: TRBJ1-3; clone_size: NA
cdr3_nt: TGCGCCAGCAGCTTGGAGGGGGTCCCTAGCACAGATACGCAGTATTTT; cdr3_aa: CASSLEGVPSTDTQYF; v_call: TRBV5-1; d_call: NA; j_call: TRBJ2-3; clone_size: NA
cdr3_nt: TGTGCCAGCAGTGACCTCTTAGGCTACACCTTC; cdr3_aa: CASSDLLGYTF; v_call: TRBV6-1; d_call: NA; j_call: TRBJ1-2; clone_size: once
cdr3_nt: TGTGCCAGCAGCTTAGAGTTGGAACAGGGAAATGAAAAACTGTTTTTT; cdr3_aa: CASSLELEQGNEKLFF; v_call: TRBV11-2; d_call: NA; j_call: TRBJ1-4; clone_size: NA
cdr3_nt: TGTGCCAGCAGCACGGGACAGGTCTCCGAGCAGTACTTC; cdr3_aa: CASSTGQVSEQYF; v_call: TRBV28; d_call: TRBD1; j_call: TRBJ2-7; clone_size: NA
cdr3_nt: TGTGCCAGTAGTACCGGGACGGTTAGGGGCAATCAGCCCCAGCATTTT; cdr3_aa: CASSTGTVRGNQPQHF; v_call: TRBV19; d_call: NA; j_call: TRBJ1-5; clone_size: few
cdr3_nt: TGTGCCAGCTCACCACCTCGGTCCGCGGGGCAAGAGACCCAGTACTTC; cdr3_aa: CASSPPRSAGQETQYF; v_call: TRBV18; d_call: NA; j_call: TRBJ2-5; clone_size: NA
cdr3_nt: TGTGCCAGCAGCTTAGAGGGACAGTACCTCACTGAAGCTTTCTTT; cdr3_aa: CASSLEGQYLTEAFF; v_call: TRBV11-1; d_call: TRBD1; j_call: TRBJ1-1; clone_size: NA
cdr3_nt: TGTGCCTGGAGTGTAGTCCTCTCTGGGGCCAACGTCCTGACTTTC; cdr3_aa: CAWSVVLSGANVLTF; v_call: TRBV30; d_call: NA; j_call: TRBJ2-6; clone_size: NA
cdr3_nt: TGTGCCAGCAGCCGGGACAGGGGAGAAAAACTGTTTTTT; cdr3_aa: CASSRDRGEKLFF; v_call: TRBV6-1; d_call: TRBD1; j_call: TRBJ1-4; clone_size: once